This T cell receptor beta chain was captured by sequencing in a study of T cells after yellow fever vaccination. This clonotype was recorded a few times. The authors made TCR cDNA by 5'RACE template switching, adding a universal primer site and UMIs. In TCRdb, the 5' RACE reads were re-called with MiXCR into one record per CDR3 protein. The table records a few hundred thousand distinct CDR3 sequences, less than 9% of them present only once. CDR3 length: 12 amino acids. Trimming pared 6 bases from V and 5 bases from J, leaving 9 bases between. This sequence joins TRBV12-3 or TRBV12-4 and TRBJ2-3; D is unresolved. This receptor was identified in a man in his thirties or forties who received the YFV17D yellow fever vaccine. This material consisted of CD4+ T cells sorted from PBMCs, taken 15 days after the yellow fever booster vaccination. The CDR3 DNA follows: TGTGCCAGCAGGTCTAATAAAGATACGCAGTATTTT. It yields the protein CASRSNKDTQYF.